These 27 T cell receptor beta chains came from one sample sequenced in a study of OX40 agonist ivuxolimab in advanced cancers. The library was prepared using the immunoSEQ multiplex PCR assay. TCRdb retrieved this table from immuneACCESS and kept in-frame rearrangements only. Not all clones are present; in checked studies, unresolved V genes account for under half, and no reason is known for the remainder. The table for this sample lists some 80,000 clones; roughly 90% of them were counted only once. The ten biggest clones cover around 0.7% of the sample. The sample consisted of CD4+ or CD8+ T cells sorted from blood, taken in a trial of the OX40 agonist ivuxolimab. These receptors were collected from an adult with an advanced solid tumor such as melanoma, head and neck, liver or kidney cancer.

This chain links TRBV6-5 with TRBJ1-1, with 9 nucleotides matching TRBD1. Trimming at V came to 3 bases and at J to 5 bases, leaving 7 bases not matched to a gene. Per the germline V gene, CDR1 is MNHEY and CDR2 is SVGAGI. The CDR3 is made up of 15 amino acids. CDR3 nucleotide sequence: TGTGCCAGCAGTTATCGCGGGACAGGGAGGACTGAAGCTTTCTTT. This encodes CASSYRGTGRTEAFF.

This chain links TRBV6-1 with TRBJ2-7, with a weak D call TRBD2 (5 bases). This CDR3 comprises 15 residues. V was shortened by 7 bases and J by 0 bases, with 16 bases between the two germline ends. The germline CDR1 and CDR2 sequences are MNHNS and SASEGT. CDR3 protein: CASTVEGQSSYEQYF. CDR3 bases: TGTGCCAGCACGGTCGAGGGCCAAAGCTCCTACGAGCAGTACTTC.

CDR3 nucleotides: TGTGCCAGCAGCTCCGATTATAAGACAGCCATGAACACTGAAGCTTTCTTT. This encodes CASSSDYKTAMNTEAFF. The V and J genes are TRBV5-6 and TRBJ1-1; TRBD1 might be the D (5 bases). V lost 3 bases and J lost 0, with 18 bases in between. The CDR3 spans 17 residues. CDR1 and CDR2 from the germline V gene are SGHDT and YYEEEE.

Here the CDR3 reads CAWGRSRASNSPLHF. CDR3 DNA sequence: TGTGCCTGGGGTCGGTCCAGGGCCAGTAATTCACCCCTCCACTTT. V usage is TRBV30 and J usage is TRBJ1-6, with D maybe TRBD1 (5 bases). There are 15 residues in the CDR3. From germline, CDR1 is GTSNPN and CDR2 SVGIG (reference sequence). V was cut by 5 bases and J by 6 bases, with 17 bases left in between. The complete variable domain, with remaining parts taken from reference TRBV30 and TRBJ1-6, reads SQTIHQWPATLVQPVGSPLSLECTVEGTSNPNLYWYRQAAGRGLQLLFYSVGIGQISSEVPQNLSASRPQDRQFILSSKKLLLSDSGFYLCAWGRSRASNSPLHFGNGTRLTVT.

The chain combines TRBV30 with TRBJ1-6, with a tentative D call TRBD1 (6 bases). Germline CDR1 reads GTSNPN; CDR2 reads SVGIG (reference sequence). This CDR3 is built from 14 residues. V was trimmed by 3 bases and J by 10 bases, leaving 16 bases between them. Here the CDR3 reads CAWRARGGESPLHF. The CDR3 bases are TGTGCCTGGAGGGCCCGGGGGGGCGAATCACCCCTCCACTTT.

The chain links TRBV11-2 to TRBJ1-1; 9 bases are a match to TRBD1. The trim removed 3 bases at V and 3 bases at J, leaving 2 bases unmatched. The CDR3 spans 14 residues. Germline CDR1 reads SGHAT; CDR2 reads FQNNGV. The CDR3 sequence: CASSFRTGDTEAFF. The CDR3 DNA reads TGTGCCAGCAGCTTCCGGACAGGGGACACTGAAGCTTTCTTT.

The chain links TRBV27 to TRBJ2-6; TRBD2 might be the D (6 bases). The germline CDR1 and CDR2 sequences are MNHEY and SMNVEV (reference sequence). This CDR3 contains 17 residues. V was shortened by 2 bases and J by 0 bases, with 11 bases between the two germline ends. DNA of the CDR3: TGTGCCAGCAGTTTAGTTGGGGGGATCTCTGGGGCCAACGTCCTGACTTTC. Its protein product is CASSLVGGISGANVLTF.

The chain combines TRBV5-5 with TRBJ2-7, with TRBD1 matching over 9 bases. Germline CDR1 and CDR2: SGHKS and YYEKEE (reference sequence). The junction had 7 bases not matched to a gene; V was cut back by 0 bases and J by 6 bases. The CDR3 extends over 15 amino acids. The CDR3 protein is CASSLAGTGIVEQYF. For the CDR3, the DNA is TGTGCCAGCAGCTTGGCCGGGACAGGGATCGTCGAGCAGTACTTC.

This chain joins TRBV7-9 and TRBJ2-2, with TRBD1 matching over 9 bases. Germline V lookup: CDR1 SEHNR, CDR2 FQNEAQ (reference sequence). J was trimmed by 1 base and V by 11 bases; bases with no gene match: 5. CDR3 length: 14 amino acids. The CDR3 loop is CAGQGQGNTGELFF. The CDR3 DNA reads as TGTGCCGGCCAGGGACAGGGGAACACCGGGGAGCTGTTTTTT.

This chain links TRBV25-1 with TRBJ2-2, with a possible D match to TRBD1 (5 bases). The germline V and J ends were trimmed by 6 bases and 7 bases, with 18 bases remaining between them. Germline V lookup: CDR1 MGHDK, CDR2 SYGVNS. CDR3 length: 15 amino acids. CDR3 amino acids: CASSPDNRKGGELFF. CDR3 nucleotide sequence: TGTGCCAGCAGCCCGGACAACCGGAAAGGCGGGGAGCTGTTTTTT.

In its sample, this clone was seen once. The V call is TRBV13, the J call TRBJ1-1; no definite D call. The V and J ends lost 0 bases and 8 bases respectively, with 7 bases between them. Germline CDR1 reads PRHDT; CDR2 reads FYEKMQ (reference sequence). The CDR3 loop spans 12 amino acids. The CDR3 protein is CASSLGLLEAFF. DNA of the CDR3: TGTGCCAGCAGCTTAGGCCTGCTGGAAGCTTTCTTT.

The chain employs TRBV9 and TRBJ2-3, with no clear D. The CDR3 consists of 14 residues. V lost 0 bases and J lost 4, with 9 bases in between. Germline loops: CDR1 SGDLS, CDR2 YYNGEE. The CDR3 spells CASSVGASSDTQYF. The CDR3 DNA reads as TGTGCCAGCAGCGTAGGGGCGAGCTCAGATACGCAGTATTTT.

The CDR3 sequence: CATLDRAGNTIYF. The CDR3 bases are TGTGCCACTCTAGACAGGGCCGGAAACACCATATATTTT. The chain couples TRBV5-4 to TRBJ1-3; 7 bases are a match to TRBD1. V gave up 9 bases and J gave up 4 bases; unmatched junction bases: 7. The CDR3 spans 13 residues. The germline V gene has CDR1 SGHNT and CDR2 YYREEE (reference sequence). Complete variable domain (other parts from reference TRBV5-4 and TRBJ1-3): ETGVTQSPTHLIKTRGQQVTLRCSSQSGHNTVSWYQQALGQGPQFIFQYYREEENGRGNFPPRFSGLQFPNYSSELNVNALELDDSALYLCATLDRAGNTIYFGEGSWLTVV.

This clone was seen only once. V gene TRBV7-2 combines with J gene TRBJ1-6; D is undetermined. Trimming stripped 2 bases from V and 8 bases from J, with 22 bases between. Germline assignment: CDR1 SGHTA and CDR2 FQGNSA. The CDR3 spans 18 residues. As DNA, the CDR3 is TGTGCCAGCAGCTTACGGTGGGTTATGGCGCTCCTCGATTCACCCCTCCACTTT. Translation gives CASSLRWVMALLDSPLHF.

V gene TRBV19 combines with J gene TRBJ2-1, with 8 bases lining up with TRBD2. With V trimmed by 5 bases and J by 9 bases, 18 bases remained unmatched. The CDR3 is 17 residues long. CDR1 is LNHDA, CDR2 SQIVND, per germline (reference sequence). The CDR3 spells CASSRFVAGTTVSEQFF. Here the CDR3 DNA reads TGTGCCAGTAGTCGATTTGTAGCGGGGACGACCGTCAGTGAGCAGTTCTTC.

The chain employs TRBV6-6 and TRBJ1-1; the match to TRBD1 covers 8 bases. Germline V lookup: CDR1 MNHNY, CDR2 SVGAGI (reference sequence). There are 13 residues in the CDR3. J lost 4 bases, V lost 6 bases, and 4 bases had no gene match. In DNA form, the CDR3 reads TGTGCCAGCAGGAGACAGGGGTCCACTGAAGCTTTCTTT. Protein product: CASRRQGSTEAFF.

The chain carries TRBV21-1 and TRBJ2-7; the table's D call TRBD2 went unverified against the DNA. TRBV21-1 is flagged as a pseudogene. This CDR3 is built from 14 residues. This chain's CDR3 is CASIPRDCPYEQYF. Here the CDR3 DNA reads TGTGCCAGCATCCCTCGGGACTGCCCCTACGAGCAGTACTTC.

V usage is TRBV11-2 and J usage is TRBJ2-7; 10 positions match TRBD2. V lost 5 bases to trimming and J lost 3 bases; unmatched junction nucleotides: 7. This CDR3 is built from 15 residues. Germline loops: CDR1 SGHAT, CDR2 FQNNGV. The CDR3 loop reads CASSKGTSEVYEQYF. The CDR3 DNA follows: TGTGCCAGCAGCAAGGGGACTAGCGAGGTCTACGAGCAGTACTTC.

The rearrangement joins TRBV4-2 to TRBJ1-5; 8 positions agree with TRBD1. The germline V gene has CDR1 LGHNA and CDR2 YNFKEQ. The CDR3 has 16 residues. J gave up 0 bases and V 1 base, and 2 bases lay outside the gene matches. The CDR3 DNA reads TGTGCCAGCAGCCAAGGACAGGGGAGTAGCAATCAGCCCCAGCATTTT. Amino acids: CASSQGQGSSNQPQHF.

This chain connects TRBV6-5 to TRBJ2-7; a weak D match, TRBD2 (5 bases). Trimming shortened V by 0 bases and J by 7 bases, and 13 bases separated the two germline ends. Germline V gene data show CDR1 as MNHEY and CDR2 as SVGAGI. The CDR3 sequence is 14 residues long. CDR3 residues: CASSYSRGSSEQYF. In nucleotides, the CDR3 is TGTGCCAGCAGTTACTCGCGAGGGAGCAGTGAGCAGTACTTC.

The rearrangement uses TRBV27 and TRBJ2-3; TRBD1 might be the D (5 bases). From germline, CDR1 is MNHEY and CDR2 SMNVEV (reference sequence). Trimming stripped 5 bases from V and 1 base from J, with 7 bases between. The length of the CDR3 is 13 residues. The CDR3 region has the DNA TGTGCCAGCAGTGTGACAGGCACAGATACGCAGTATTTT. Amino acids: CASSVTGTDTQYF.

The V and J genes are TRBV9 and TRBJ2-2; D ambiguous. Trimming took 0 bases from V and 7 from J, leaving 4 bases between them. The CDR3 covers 12 residues. The germline gives CDR1 SGDLS, CDR2 YYNGEE. This chain's CDR3 is CASSVVGGELFF. CDR3 coding DNA: TGTGCCAGCAGCGTAGTGGGCGGGGAGCTGTTTTTT.

The chain has TRBV5-1 and TRBJ1-2; D possibly corresponds to TRBD1 (6 bases). The CDR3 loop spans 17 amino acids. V gave up 0 bases and J gave up 6 bases, with 21 bases separating them. Germline V CDR1 and CDR2: SGHRS, YFSETQ. The CDR3 DNA follows: TGCGCCAGCAGCTTGGACAGGGACCCGGGAGGTTGGGATGGCTACACCTTC. It translates to CASSLDRDPGGWDGYTF.

V gene TRBV29-1 combines with J gene TRBJ2-2; no reliable D call. In germline, CDR1 is SQVTM, CDR2 ANQGSEA. There are 12 residues in the CDR3. V lost 2 bases to trimming and J lost 6 bases, with 7 bases between them. The CDR3 protein is CSVESGSGELFF. CDR3 nucleotide sequence: TGCAGCGTTGAATCCGGGTCCGGGGAGCTGTTTTTT.

As DNA, the CDR3 is TGTGCCAGTGGTTCCCCGCCAGGGTTGGGGGAACATAGCAATCAGCCCCAGCATTTT. Protein sequence: CASGSPPGLGEHSNQPQHF. This chain joins TRBV19 and TRBJ1-5, with TRBD1 as a possible D gene (5 bases). The germline V gene encodes CDR1 LNHDA and CDR2 SQIVND (reference sequence). The CDR3 loop spans 19 amino acids. V was pared by 8 bases and J by 0 bases, with 26 bases between. Variable domain in full (rest from reference TRBV19 and TRBJ1-5): DGGITQSPKYLFRKEGQNVTLSCEQNLNHDAMYWYRQDPGQGLRLIYYSQIVNDFQKGDIAEGYSVSREKKESFPLTVTSAQKNPTAFYLCASGSPPGLGEHSNQPQHFGDGTRLSIL.

The rearrangement uses TRBV6-1 and TRBJ2-7; TRBD1 matches 11 bases. V shed 6 bases and J 0 bases; nucleotides not matched to a gene: 4. The V gene's germline CDR1 is MNHNS and CDR2 SASEGT. This CDR3 contains 15 residues. In DNA, the CDR3 is TGTGCCAGCAGCCGCGGGACAGGGGGCTCCTACGAGCAGTACTTC. Translation gives CASSRGTGGSYEQYF.

The V call is TRBV28, the J call TRBJ1-1; D not resolved. The V gene's germline CDR1 is MDHEN and CDR2 SYDVKM. V lost 8 bases, J lost 4 bases, and 17 bases lay in between. The CDR3 is 14 residues long. As DNA, the CDR3 is TGTGCCAGCGGCCTCAGCTCCACCGCCACTGAAGCTTTCTTT. Translated: CASGLSSTATEAFF. Drawing the rest from reference TRBV28 and TRBJ1-1, the complete variable domain is DVKVTQSSRYLVKRTGEKVFLECVQDMDHENMFWYRQDPGLGLRLIYFSYDVKMKEKGDIPEGYSVSREKKERFSLILESASTNQTSMYLCASGLSSTATEAFFGQGTRLTVV.